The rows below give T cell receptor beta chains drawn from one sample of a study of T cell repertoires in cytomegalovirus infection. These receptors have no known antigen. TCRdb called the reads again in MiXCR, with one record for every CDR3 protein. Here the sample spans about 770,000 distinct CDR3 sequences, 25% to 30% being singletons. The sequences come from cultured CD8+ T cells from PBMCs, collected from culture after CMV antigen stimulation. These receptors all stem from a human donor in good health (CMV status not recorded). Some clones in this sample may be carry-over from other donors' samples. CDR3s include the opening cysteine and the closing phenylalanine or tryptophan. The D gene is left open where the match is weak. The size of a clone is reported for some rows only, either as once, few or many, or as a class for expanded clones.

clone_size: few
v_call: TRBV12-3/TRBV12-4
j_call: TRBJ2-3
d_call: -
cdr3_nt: TGTGCCAGCAGCCAACACGACAGCAATACGCAGTATTTT
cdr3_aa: CASSQHDSNTQYF

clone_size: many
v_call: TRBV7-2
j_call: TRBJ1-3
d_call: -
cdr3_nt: TGTGCCAGCAGCTCAAGCCCGGGGGAAATTGGAAACACCATATATTTT
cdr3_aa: CASSSSPGEIGNTIYF

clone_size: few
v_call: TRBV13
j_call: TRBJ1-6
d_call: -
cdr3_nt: TGTGCCAGCAGCCAAGACAGAAGGATATCCTATAATTCACCCCTCCACTTT
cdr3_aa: CASSQDRRISYNSPLHF

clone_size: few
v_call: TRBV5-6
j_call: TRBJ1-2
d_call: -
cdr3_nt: TGTGCCAGCAGCTCCGGGGTGGATTGGGGCTACACCTTC
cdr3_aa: CASSSGVDWGYTF

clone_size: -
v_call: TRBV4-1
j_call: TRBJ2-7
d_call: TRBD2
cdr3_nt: TGTGCCAGCAGCCAAGATAAGACTAGCGGGGAATCCTACGAGCAGTACTTC
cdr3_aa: CASSQDKTSGESYEQYF

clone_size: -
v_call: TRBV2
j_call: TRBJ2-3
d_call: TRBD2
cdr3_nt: TGTGCCAGCTTAGCGGGGGACACAGATACGCAGTATTTT
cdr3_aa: CASLAGDTDTQYF

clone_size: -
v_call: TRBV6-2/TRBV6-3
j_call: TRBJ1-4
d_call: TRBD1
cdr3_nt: TGTGCCAGCAGCTCGACAGGGGTTAATGAAAAACTGTTTTTT
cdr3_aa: CASSSTGVNEKLFF

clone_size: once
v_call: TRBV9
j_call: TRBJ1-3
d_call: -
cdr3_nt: TGTGCCAGCAGCGGGAATTTGGACGGTGGCTCTGGAAACACCATATATTTT
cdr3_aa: CASSGNLDGGSGNTIYF

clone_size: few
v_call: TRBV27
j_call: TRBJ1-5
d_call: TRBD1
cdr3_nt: TGTGCCAGCAACAAGGTAGGGGGCGGCCAGCCCCAGCATTTT
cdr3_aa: CASNKVGGGQPQHF

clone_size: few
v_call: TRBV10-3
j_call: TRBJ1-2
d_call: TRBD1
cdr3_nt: TGTGCCATCAGCGGTATGACAGGGAACTATGGCTACACCTTC
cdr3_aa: CAISGMTGNYGYTF

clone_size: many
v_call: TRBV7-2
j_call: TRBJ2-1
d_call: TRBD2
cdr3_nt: TGTGCCAGCACCCCGTGGACTAGCGCTAATGAGCAGTTCTTC
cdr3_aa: CASTPWTSANEQFF

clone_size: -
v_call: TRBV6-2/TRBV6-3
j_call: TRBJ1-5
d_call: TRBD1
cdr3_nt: TGTGCCATTACGGATGGGGACAGCGGTCAGCCCCAGCATTTT
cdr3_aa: CAITDGDSGQPQHF

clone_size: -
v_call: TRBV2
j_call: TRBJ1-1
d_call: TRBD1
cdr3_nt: TGTGCCAGGCACAGGGGAGACACTGAAGCTTTCTTT
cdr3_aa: CARHRGDTEAFF

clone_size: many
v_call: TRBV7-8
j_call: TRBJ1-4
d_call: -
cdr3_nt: TGTGCCAGCACCACGGGGGGGCCTAATGAAAAACTGTTTTTT
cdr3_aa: CASTTGGPNEKLFF

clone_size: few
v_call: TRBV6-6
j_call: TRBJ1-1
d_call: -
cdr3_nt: TGTGCCAGCAGTTATTATTTAGGGTTGAACACTGAAGCTTTCTTT
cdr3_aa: CASSYYLGLNTEAFF

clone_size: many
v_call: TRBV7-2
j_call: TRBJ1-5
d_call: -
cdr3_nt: TGTGCCAGCAGCTCTTCGGGGACCAAGAGCAATCAGCCCCAGCATTTT
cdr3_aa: CASSSSGTKSNQPQHF

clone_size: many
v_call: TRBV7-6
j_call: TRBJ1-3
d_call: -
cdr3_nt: TGTGCCAGCAGCTTATCCAGGACTGGAAACACCATATATTTT
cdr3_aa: CASSLSRTGNTIYF

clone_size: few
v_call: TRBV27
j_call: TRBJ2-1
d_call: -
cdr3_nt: TGTGCCAGCAGTTTTTCCCGGAGGAATGAGCAGTTCTTC
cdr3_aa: CASSFSRRNEQFF

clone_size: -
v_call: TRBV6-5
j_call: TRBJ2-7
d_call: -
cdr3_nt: TGTGCCAGCAGTTACTCTGGCCTCAGAGGTGGCCCAACCTACGAGCAGTACTTC
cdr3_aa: CASSYSGLRGGPTYEQYF

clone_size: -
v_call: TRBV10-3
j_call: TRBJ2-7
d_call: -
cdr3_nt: TGTGCCATCACCCGTACCGGAGGTGTTTCCCCTCTCGAGCAGTACTTC
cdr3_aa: CAITRTGGVSPLEQYF

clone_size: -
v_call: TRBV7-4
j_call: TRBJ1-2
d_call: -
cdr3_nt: TGTGCCAGCAGCTTCGGGGTTGATGGCTACACCTTC
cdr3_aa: CASSFGVDGYTF

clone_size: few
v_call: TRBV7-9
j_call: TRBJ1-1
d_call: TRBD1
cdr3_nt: TGTGCCAGCAGCTTAGCTGAGGGGGCCACTGAAGCTTTCTTT
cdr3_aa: CASSLAEGATEAFF

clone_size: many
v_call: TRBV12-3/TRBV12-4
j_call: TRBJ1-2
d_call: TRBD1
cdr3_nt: TGTGCCAGCACTTCCGGGGGGGTACAGGGGTATGGCTACACCTTC
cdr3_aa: CASTSGGVQGYGYTF

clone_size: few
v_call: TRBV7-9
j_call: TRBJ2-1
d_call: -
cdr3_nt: TGTGCCAGCAGACACGGGGTCTTCTATGAGCAGTTCTTC
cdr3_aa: CASRHGVFYEQFF

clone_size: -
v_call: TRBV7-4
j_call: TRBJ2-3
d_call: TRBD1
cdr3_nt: TGTGCCAGCACTCGACAGGGGAGCACAGATACGCAGTATTTT
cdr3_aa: CASTRQGSTDTQYF

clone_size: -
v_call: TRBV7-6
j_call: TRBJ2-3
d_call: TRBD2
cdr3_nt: TGTGCCAGCCAATTCGGGGGGGGTGACACAGATACGCAGTATTTT
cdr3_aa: CASQFGGGDTDTQYF

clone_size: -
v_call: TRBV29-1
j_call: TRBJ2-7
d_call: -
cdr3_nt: TGCAGCGTTGAGGGGGAAAGGGAGCAGTACTTC
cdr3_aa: CSVEGEREQYF

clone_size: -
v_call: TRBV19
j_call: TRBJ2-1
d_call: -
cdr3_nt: TGTGCCAGTAGTACCGAGGACTGGACTTTTACCTACAATGAGCAGTTCTTC
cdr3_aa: CASSTEDWTFTYNEQFF

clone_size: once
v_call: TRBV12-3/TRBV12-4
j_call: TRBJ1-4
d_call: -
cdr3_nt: TGTGCCAGCAGTTCTGGTGGATCAGGGGATGAAAAACTGTTTTTT
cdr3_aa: CASSSGGSGDEKLFF

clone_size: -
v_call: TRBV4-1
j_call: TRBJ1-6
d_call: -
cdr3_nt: TGCGCCAGCAGCTACCAAGGAGTGGATTCACCCCTCCACTTT
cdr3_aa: CASSYQGVDSPLHF

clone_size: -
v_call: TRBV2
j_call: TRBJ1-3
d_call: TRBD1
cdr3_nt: TGTGCCAGCAGTGATGGACAGGGGGCACCTGGAAACACCATATATTTT
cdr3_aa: CASSDGQGAPGNTIYF

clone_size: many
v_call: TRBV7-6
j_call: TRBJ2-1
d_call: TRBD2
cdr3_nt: TGTGCCAGCGACCGGGGGGGGCAATACAATGAGCAGTTCTTC
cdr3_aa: CASDRGGQYNEQFF

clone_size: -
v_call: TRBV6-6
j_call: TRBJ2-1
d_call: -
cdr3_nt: TGTGCCAGCAGTTACCCGGGACCGGTTGAGCAGTTCTTC
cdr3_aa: CASSYPGPVEQFF

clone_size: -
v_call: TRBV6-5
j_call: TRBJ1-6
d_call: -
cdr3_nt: TGTGCCAGCAGTTATCTCTCCCGGGTCGATCGATCACCCCTCCACTTT
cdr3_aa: CASSYLSRVDRSPLHF